The 17 T cell receptor beta chains reported below all come from one sample, sequenced in a study of blood T cell repertoires in COVID-19. TCRdb's copy holds only in-frame clones and misses some; the assay was immunoSEQ multiplex PCR. The sample carries approximately 480,000 clones, around 90% recorded once. The specimen sequenced was PBMCs or T cells enriched from blood (not recorded which). All receptors come from a woman aged 18-29 years who had recovered from COVID-19.

The rearrangement joins TRBV3-1 (or the pseudogene TRBV3-2) to TRBJ2-1, with TRBD2 matching 7 bases. J gave up 6 bases and V 10 bases, and 9 bases lay outside the gene matches. This CDR3 comprises 13 residues. The V gene's germline CDR1 is LGHDT and CDR2 YNNKEL (reference sequence). The CDR3: CATTRLAGNEQFF. The CDR3 DNA follows: TGTGCCACCACCCGACTAGCAGGCAATGAGCAGTTCTTC.

V is TRBV19 and J is TRBJ1-2, with TRBD1 matching over 7 bases. The CDR3 covers 13 residues. Germline V gene sequence: CDR1 LNHDA, CDR2 SQIVND (reference sequence). V trimming: 7 bases; J trimming: 8 bases; junction bases outside the gene matches: 10. CDR3 nucleotides: TGTGCCAGTAAAGTAGGGGGCGCAGAAGGCTACACCTTC. Translation: CASKVGGAEGYTF.

This clone was recorded once. The chain joins TRBV5-1 to TRBJ1-4; 8 positions agree with TRBD1. The J segment lost 8 bases and the V segment lost 3 bases, leaving 12 bases of the junction unmatched. CDR1 and CDR2 from the germline V gene are SGHRS and YFSETQ. This CDR3 is 16 amino acids long. CDR3 coding DNA: TGCGCCAGCAGCTCGACAGGGGATTTTCTCGTCGAAAAACTGTTTTTT. Translation gives CASSSTGDFLVEKLFF. Full variable domain (remainder filled in from reference TRBV5-1 and TRBJ1-4): KAGVTQTPRYLIKTRGQQVTLSCSPISGHRSVSWYQQTPGQGLQFLFEYFSETQRNKGNFPGRFSGRQFSNSRSEMNVSTLELGDSALYLCASSSTGDFLVEKLFFGSGTQLSVL.

The CDR3 DNA follows: TGTGCCAGCAGCCAAAATCGGGACAGTACCTACGAGCAGTACTTC. Amino acid sequence: CASSQNRDSTYEQYF. This chain joins TRBV4-2 and TRBJ2-7, with 7 bases fitting TRBD1. CDR3 length: 15 amino acids. V lost 2 bases, J lost 2 bases, and 6 bases stayed unmatched. Germline lookup yields CDR1 LGHNA and CDR2 YNFKEQ.

Ten or more counts support this clone. In the same sample, other DNA sequences code for this CDR3. The chain employs TRBV5-1 and TRBJ1-5; the D gene is possibly TRBD1 (5 bases). Germline-derived CDR1 and CDR2 are SGHRS and YFSETQ. This CDR3 region has 15 residues. With 0 bases removed from V and 4 bases from J, the gap between germline ends came to 11 bases. In DNA form, the CDR3 reads TGCGCCAGCAGCTTGGCCCCGGGGGGGAATCAGCCCCAGCATTTT. Its protein is CASSLAPGGNQPQHF. The full variable domain, its missing parts supplied by reference TRBV5-1 and TRBJ1-5, is KAGVTQTPRYLIKTRGQQVTLSCSPISGHRSVSWYQQTPGQGLQFLFEYFSETQRNKGNFPGRFSGRQFSNSRSEMNVSTLELGDSALYLCASSLAPGGNQPQHFGDGTRLSIL.

This sequence joins TRBV12-3 or TRBV12-4 and TRBJ1-5; maybe TRBD1 (5 bases). Deletions cut 8 bases from V and 7 bases from J, with 15 bases between. CDR3 length: 13 amino acids. The CDR3 DNA is TGTGCCAGCTCCCCCCGGGGGAAGCAGCCCCAGCATTTT. Its translation: CASSPRGKQPQHF.

This clone was detected only a few times. The CDR3 spells CASSVASNTEAFF. Written as DNA, the CDR3 is TGTGCCAGCAGCGTAGCCTCGAACACTGAAGCTTTCTTT. The chain has TRBV9 and TRBJ1-1; D ambiguous. V lost 0 bases to trimming and J lost 1 base, with 4 bases between them. CDR3 length equals 13 residues. Germline V gene lookup returns CDR1 SGDLS and CDR2 YYNGEE.

The rearrangement links TRBV9 to TRBJ2-5; 7 bases align to TRBD2. CDR3 length equals 13 residues. CDR1 and CDR2 (germline): SGDLS, YYNGEE. The J segment lost 9 bases and the V segment lost 0 bases, leaving 5 bases of the junction unmatched. The CDR3 sequence: CASSVEIGGSQYF. CDR3 DNA: TGTGCCAGCAGCGTAGAGATCGGGGGGTCCCAGTACTTC.

This clone has only one observation. This chain joins TRBV5-4 and TRBJ2-2; TRBD1 agrees at 8 bases. Trimming took 0 bases from V and 1 from J; bases not matched to a gene: 5. Germline V gene lookup returns CDR1 SGHNT and CDR2 YYREEE (reference sequence). There are 17 residues in the CDR3. The CDR3: CASSLGGGTGNTGELFF. CDR3 DNA sequence: TGTGCCAGCAGCTTGGGGGGCGGGACAGGGAACACCGGGGAGCTGTTTTTT. The full variable domain, rest sourced from reference TRBV5-4 and TRBJ2-2, is ETGVTQSPTHLIKTRGQQVTLRCSSQSGHNTVSWYQQALGQGPQFIFQYYREEENGRGNFPPRFSGLQFPNYSSELNVNALELDDSALYLCASSLGGGTGNTGELFFGEGSRLTVL.

The rearrangement joins TRBV4-1 to TRBJ1-1; D might be TRBD1 (5 bases). The CDR3 contains 15 residues. CDR1 is MGHRA and CDR2 is YSYEKL in the germline V gene. V was trimmed by 5 bases and J by 6 bases, leaving 19 bases between them. The CDR3 DNA reads as TGCGCCAGCAGCTCCAGGGCGGGAATTGGGTCTGAAGCTTTCTTT. Protein sequence: CASSSRAGIGSEAFF.

This clone appeared a single time. The V and J genes are TRBV18 and TRBJ2-3; weak D call: TRBD1 (6 bases). The CDR3 has 15 residues. Germline CDR1 KGHSH, CDR2 LQKENI. Trimming cost V 1 base and J 5 bases, with 13 bases left between them. The CDR3 DNA is TGTGCCAGCTCACCACATCCTAGCAGGGGAGATACGCAGTATTTT. Protein sequence: CASSPHPSRGDTQYF.

A remark on this clone: Other DNA sequences from this sample encode an identical CDR3 as well. The chain carries TRBV5-1 and TRBJ2-7, with 11 nucleotides matching TRBD2. With V trimmed by 5 bases and J by 0 bases, 4 bases remained unmatched. Per the germline V gene, CDR1 is SGHRS and CDR2 is YFSETQ. The CDR3 runs to 15 residues. The CDR3 protein is CASSSGLAGSYEQYF. The CDR3 DNA reads as TGCGCCAGCAGTTCCGGACTAGCGGGCTCCTACGAGCAGTACTTC.

The rearrangement joins TRBV27 to TRBJ2-4; D perhaps matches TRBD2 (7 bases). The V gene's germline CDR1 is MNHEY and CDR2 SMNVEV (reference sequence). The length of the CDR3 is 20 residues. With 5 bases removed from V and 0 bases from J, the gap between germline ends came to 26 bases. CDR3 DNA: TGTGCCAGCAGTCCCCGACCCTACACACCCGGGGGGCTAGCCAAAAACATTCAGTACTTC. The encoded protein is CASSPRPYTPGGLAKNIQYF.

The V call is TRBV5-1, the J call TRBJ1-2; 8 nucleotides agree with TRBD1. V was clipped by 3 bases and J by 4 bases; unmatched bases: 5. The CDR3 spans 14 residues. From germline, CDR1 is SGHRS and CDR2 YFSETQ. The DNA for the CDR3 is TGCGCCAGCAGCTCAGGGGGCGCAGGCTATGGCTACACCTTC. It specifies CASSSGGAGYGYTF.

This clone was counted only a few times. J is TRBJ2-7 and V is TRBV4-1, with D perhaps matching TRBD1 (6 bases). With 0 bases removed from V and 2 bases from J, the gap between germline ends came to 8 bases. Germline CDR1 is MGHRA and CDR2 is YSYEKL. The CDR3 is 14 residues long. The CDR3 nucleotides are TGCGCCAGCAGCCAAGACAGGGGTCCCTACGAGCAGTACTTC. Amino acid sequence: CASSQDRGPYEQYF.

The chain couples TRBV11-2 to TRBJ2-3; 8 bases align to TRBD2. In germline, CDR1 is SGHAT, CDR2 FQNNGV. Germline trimming cut 3 bases from V and 2 bases from J; bases unmatched to any gene: 7. The CDR3 consists of 16 residues. The CDR3 region has the DNA TGTGCCAGCAGCTTTGGGGCGGGGGGTATCACAGATACGCAGTATTTT. Protein product: CASSFGAGGITDTQYF. Supplemented by reference TRBV11-2 and TRBJ2-3, the full variable domain reads EAGVAQSPRYKIIEKRQSVAFWCNPISGHATLYWYQQILGQGPKLLIQFQNNGVVDDSQLPKDRFSAERLKGVDSTLKIQPAKLEDSAVYLCASSFGAGGITDTQYFGPGTRLTVL.

The V call is TRBV19, the J call TRBJ1-1; 8 positions match TRBD1. Per the germline V gene, CDR1 is LNHDA and CDR2 is SQIVND (reference sequence). With V trimmed by 6 bases and J by 6 bases, 6 bases remained unmatched. CDR3 length equals 13 residues. This CDR3 is CASSQGADAEAFF. The CDR3 DNA reads as TGTGCCAGTAGCCAGGGGGCGGACGCTGAAGCTTTCTTT.